Listed here are 4 T cell receptor beta chains from one sample, sequenced in a study of radiation and T cells in renal cell carcinoma. Treatment denoted: treatment-naive control, cytoreductive nephrectomy. Some clones are missing from TCRdb's copy, which holds only in-frame ones; the method was immunoSEQ multiplex PCR. The sample gives about 16,000 clones, around 62% of which show up once; 17% is in the top ten. The material was tumor tissue, obtained from a patient whose treatment was nephrectomy without radiotherapy. The receptors were gathered from a man aged 55 to 70 with renal cell carcinoma.

This chain links TRBV28 with TRBJ1-2; a weak D match, TRBD1 (5 bases). Per germline, CDR1 MDHEN and CDR2 SYDVKM. Trimming removed 5 bases at V and 5 bases at J, with 15 bases between. CDR3 size: 14 residues. CDR3 protein: CASSTPVGGYGYTF. The CDR3 nucleotides read TGTGCCAGCAGTACCCCAGTGGGGGGATATGGCTACACCTTC.

The chain has TRBV27 and TRBJ2-7, with 7 positions matching TRBD1. Germline loops: CDR1 MNHEY, CDR2 SMNVEV (reference sequence). Trimming cost V 2 bases and J 3 bases; bases outside gene matches: 4. The CDR3 has 14 amino acids. CDR3 sequence reads: CASSLIRDSYEQYF. In DNA, the CDR3 is TGTGCCAGCAGTTTAATTCGGGACAGCTACGAGCAGTACTTC.

This clone was detected once. CDR3: CASSAGPYNSPLHF. The CDR3 DNA follows: TGTGCCAGCAGTGCAGGTCCCTATAATTCACCCCTCCACTTT. The chain links TRBV6-1 to TRBJ1-6, with D unclear. The CDR3 runs 14 residues. CDR1 MNHNS and CDR2 SASEGT come from the germline V gene. With 4 bases removed from V and 2 bases from J, the gap between germline ends came to 6 bases.

This clone was seen a few times. Other DNA sequences of this sample code for an identical CDR3. The genes are TRBV11-2 and TRBJ2-4, with D hard to call. The length of the CDR3 is 15 residues. Germline V CDR1 and CDR2: SGHAT, FQNNGV. The germline V and J ends were trimmed by 5 bases and 0 bases, with 11 bases remaining between them. The CDR3 protein is CASSRQAGAKNIQYF. The CDR3 bases are TGTGCCAGCAGCCGCCAGGCCGGAGCCAAAAACATTCAGTACTTC.